The 11 T cell receptor beta chains below come from one sample, sequenced in a study of regulatory T cells. General study findings and limits: In CD3G-deficient patients, conventional CD4+ T cells were enriched for hydrophobic CDR3 residues at positions 6 and 7.

Which antigens these TCRs recognize remains unknown. The primer mix had 52 TRBV and 13 TRBJ primers. Assay: immunoSEQ multiplex PCR; the TCRdb copy retains only in-frame clones and omits some. The sample yields tens of thousands of clones, roughly 84% seen once. Sequencing was carried out using conventional CD4+ T cells sorted from blood. These receptors came from a child aged 5-17 years with CD3G deficiency.

The DNA for the CDR3 is TGCGCCAGCAGCTTGGAGGGGGCGGGAGCCAAAAACATTCAGTACTTC. This codes for CASSLEGAGAKNIQYF. This chain uses TRBV5-1 with TRBJ2-4, with 7 bases lining up with TRBD1. J lost 0 bases, V lost 0 bases, and 3 bases had no gene match. Germline V lookup: CDR1 SGHRS, CDR2 YFSETQ. This CDR3 has 16 amino acids.

The rearrangement links TRBV28 to TRBJ2-7, with 8 nucleotides matching TRBD2. CDR3 size: 15 residues. Losses at the gene ends were 4 bases for V and 0 bases for J; bases not matched to a gene: 5. Per germline, CDR1 MDHEN and CDR2 SYDVKM. The CDR3 spells CASSSAGGRSYEQYF. CDR3 DNA: TGTGCCAGCAGTTCCGCGGGAGGCCGCTCCTACGAGCAGTACTTC.

This clone has just one count. The rearrangement joins TRBV7-8 to TRBJ2-7, with D tentatively TRBD1 (5 bases). Germline CDR1 and CDR2: SGHVS and FQNEAQ. V lost 5 bases and J lost 6, with 20 bases in between. The CDR3 spans 15 residues. This CDR3 is CASSALTGRDSEQYF. The CDR3 DNA reads as TGTGCCAGCAGCGCACTGACGGGCAGGGATAGCGAGCAGTACTTC.

The V and J genes are TRBV28 and TRBJ2-6; TRBD1 aligns across 7 bases. The germline CDR1 and CDR2 sequences are MDHEN and SYDVKM. J was trimmed by 0 bases and V by 6 bases; bases with no gene match: 14. The CDR3 loop spans 19 amino acids. Here the CDR3 reads CASRSTTGFHSSGANVLTF. The CDR3, as DNA: TGTGCCAGCAGAAGTACGACAGGGTTCCACTCCTCTGGGGCCAACGTCCTGACTTTC.

The J gene is TRBJ2-2, the V gene TRBV19; 9 nucleotides align to TRBD2. There are 17 residues in the CDR3. Germline values: CDR1 LNHDA, CDR2 SQIVND (reference sequence). Trimming at V came to 6 bases and at J to 2 bases, leaving 10 bases not matched to a gene. CDR3 protein: CASRQKGSGGNTGELFF. The CDR3 DNA sequence: TGTGCCAGTAGACAGAAGGGTAGCGGGGGAAACACCGGGGAGCTGTTTTTT.

This clone has a single count. This rearrangement joins TRBV7-2 to TRBJ2-3; 11 bases are a match to TRBD2. V was clipped by 3 bases and J by 3 bases; unmatched bases: 11. This CDR3 has 18 amino acids. Germline V gene lookup returns CDR1 SGHTA and CDR2 FQGNSA. CDR3 protein: CASSLFGLAGGSTDTQYF. The CDR3 nucleotides are TGTGCCAGCAGCTTGTTCGGTCTAGCGGGAGGCTCTACAGATACGCAGTATTTT.

The chain employs TRBV5-1 and TRBJ2-6; the match to TRBD1 covers 8 bases. This CDR3 region has 16 residues. Per germline, CDR1 SGHRS and CDR2 YFSETQ. V was clipped by 3 bases and J by 0 bases; unmatched bases: 2. CDR3 amino acids: CASSWTGISGANVLTF. The CDR3 DNA reads as TGCGCCAGCAGCTGGACAGGGATCTCTGGGGCCAACGTCCTGACTTTC.

This chain links TRBV28 with TRBJ2-3, with TRBD2 matching over 8 bases. The J segment lost 4 bases and the V segment lost 5 bases, leaving 8 bases of the junction unmatched. Per germline, CDR1 MDHEN and CDR2 SYDVKM. The CDR3 extends over 15 amino acids. The CDR3 reads CASSHRAGVADTQYF. The CDR3 DNA sequence: TGTGCCAGCAGTCACAGAGCGGGAGTAGCAGATACGCAGTATTTT.

This chain uses TRBV6-1 with TRBJ2-3; possible D gene TRBD2, 6 bases. Germline V lookup: CDR1 MNHNS, CDR2 SASEGT. V dropped 8 bases and J dropped 4 bases, with 19 bases sitting between them. The CDR3 is 15 residues long. In nucleotides, the CDR3 is TGTGCCAGCGATTCTGGCAAAAGGAGGGCAGATACGCAGTATTTT. Residues: CASDSGKRRADTQYF.

The chain combines TRBV5-1 with TRBJ2-3, with unresolved D. Trimming took off 0 bases at V and 6 bases at J, with 8 bases between the two ends. Germline V gene data show CDR1 as SGHRS and CDR2 as YFSETQ. The CDR3 runs to 13 residues. The CDR3 loop reads CASSLDSGDTQYF. CDR3 in DNA: TGCGCCAGCAGCTTGGACTCTGGGGATACGCAGTATTTT. Supplemented by reference TRBV5-1 and TRBJ2-3, the full variable domain reads KAGVTQTPRYLIKTRGQQVTLSCSPISGHRSVSWYQQTPGQGLQFLFEYFSETQRNKGNFPGRFSGRQFSNSRSEMNVSTLELGDSALYLCASSLDSGDTQYFGPGTRLTVL.

The chain is built from TRBV6-6 and TRBJ2-1; perhaps TRBD2 as D (6 bases). The germline V gene has CDR1 MNHNY and CDR2 SVGAGI (reference sequence). V was shortened by 4 bases and J by 6 bases, with 16 bases between the two germline ends. This CDR3 region has 15 residues. Written as DNA, the CDR3 is TGTGCCAGCAGTTCCCGACTAGTTAATGTCAATGAGCAGTTCTTC. It encodes CASSSRLVNVNEQFF.